A selection of T cell receptor beta chains follows, all from one sample in a study of CD8+ T cells in alopecia areata. TCRdb keeps only in-frame clones here, not all; method: immunoSEQ multiplex PCR. Among 100,000 to 150,000 clones listed, 47% were seen once. Sample: NKG2D-low CD8+ T cells sorted from blood. All receptors derive from a human donor with alopecia areata. Both conserved end residues are part of each CDR3. Fields, in order: J gene, V gene, D gene, clone size, CDR3 protein, CDR3 DNA. The D gene is left open where the match is weak. Clone sizes are given selectively: once, few, many, or a class where the clone is expanded.

TRBJ2-7 TRBV29-1 . . CSVHDGSSYEQYF TGCAGCGTTCACGACGGGTCCTCCTACGAGCAGTACTTC
TRBJ1-4 TRBV27 TRBD1 . CASSPSGTGYEKLFF TGTGCCAGCAGCCCCTCCGGGACAGGTTATGAAAAACTGTTTTTT
TRBJ2-4 TRBV2 . . CASSDDGNIQYF TGTGCCAGCAGTGACGATGGCAACATTCAGTACTTC
TRBJ2-7 TRBV29-1 . . CSVPQGFEQYF TGCAGCGTTCCACAGGGCTTCGAGCAGTACTTC
TRBJ2-4 TRBV30 TRBD1 . CAWSTGEAKNIQYF TGTGCCTGGAGCACAGGGGAAGCCAAAAACATTCAGTACTTC
TRBJ2-5 TRBV29-1 . few CSVEVTQYF TGCAGCGTTGAGGTGACCCAGTACTTC
TRBJ2-2 TRBV5-4 TRBD1 . CASSLETGVKSGELFF TGTGCCAGCAGCTTGGAGACAGGGGTCAAGTCCGGGGAGCTGTTTTTT
TRBJ2-5 TRBV9 . . CASSDAKDETQYF TGTGCCAGCAGCGACGCGAAAGACGAGACCCAGTACTTC
TRBJ2-5 TRBV29-1 . . CSVVGAQTQETQYF TGCAGCGTTGTCGGGGCTCAAACTCAAGAGACCCAGTACTTC
TRBJ1-6 TRBV14 . . CASSQEERVPGSPLHF TGTGCCAGCAGCCAAGAGGAGAGGGTACCTGGGTCACCCCTCCACTTT
TRBJ2-5 TRBV30 . once CAWSVRETQYF TGTGCCTGGAGTGTGAGAGAGACCCAGTACTTC
TRBJ2-2 TRBV5-1 . . CASSFLGTGELFF TGCGCCAGCAGCTTTCTAGGGACCGGGGAGCTGTTTTTT
TRBJ2-3 TRBV7-6 . . CASSLGGATQYF TGTGCCAGCAGCTTGGGAGGCGCAACGCAGTATTTT
TRBJ2-1 TRBV30 TRBD2 once CAWSVASGEGNEQFF TGTGCCTGGAGTGTAGCTAGCGGGGAAGGTAATGAGCAGTTCTTC
TRBJ2-7 TRBV28 . few CASHSGTSTYEQYF TGTGCCAGTCATTCCGGGACAAGCACCTACGAGCAGTACTTC
TRBJ2-3 TRBV30 . . CAWDRVGGTDTQYF TGTGCCTGGGACAGGGTGGGGGGTACAGATACGCAGTATTTT
TRBJ2-7 TRBV29-1 TRBD2 . CSVEPAGTSGYEQYF TGCAGCGTTGAGCCAGCCGGGACTAGCGGCTACGAGCAGTACTTC
TRBJ1-1 TRBV29-1 TRBD1 . CSGAGGEATEAFF TGCAGCGGGGCAGGGGGCGAGGCCACTGAAGCTTTCTTT
TRBJ2-7 TRBV29-1 TRBD1 few CSVVQGAEQYF TGCAGCGTCGTACAGGGGGCAGAGCAGTACTTC
TRBJ2-1 TRBV29-1 . . CSVESPGTPSGEQFF TGCAGCGTTGAAAGTCCGGGGACACCATCAGGTGAGCAGTTCTTC
TRBJ2-2 TRBV11-2 . . CASSPPGRTTGELFF TGTGCCAGCAGCCCTCCAGGCCGTACTACCGGGGAGCTGTTTTTT
TRBJ2-7 TRBV4-2 TRBD1 . CASSQDVGTVSYEQYF TGTGCCAGCAGCCAAGACGTCGGGACAGTATCCTACGAGCAGTACTTC
TRBJ2-2 TRBV30 TRBD1 . CAFRGTGELFF TGTGCCTTCAGGGGGACGGGGGAGCTGTTTTTT
TRBJ2-2 TRBV9 . once CASSVDNLGELFF TGTGCCAGCAGCGTCGACAATCTCGGGGAGCTGTTTTTT
TRBJ1-4 TRBV27 . . CASGKAGEKLFF TGTGCCAGCGGGAAAGCCGGGGAAAAACTGTTTTTT
TRBJ2-7 TRBV25-1 TRBD2 . CGTSGKDPSYEQYF TGTGGGACTAGCGGAAAGGATCCTTCCTACGAGCAGTACTTC
TRBJ1-1 TRBV9 TRBD1 . CASSTGDRGRKF TGTGCCAGCAGCACGGGGGACAGGGGGCGCAAATTT
TRBJ2-1 TRBV29-1 . few CSVEPRGTYNEQFF TGCAGCGTTGAGCCGCGGGGCACCTACAATGAGCAGTTCTTC
TRBJ2-1 TRBV9 TRBD2 . CASSVEVAGGYNEQFF TGTGCCAGCAGCGTAGAGGTAGCGGGGGGATACAATGAGCAGTTCTTC
TRBJ2-7 TRBV29-1 . . CSVDLGLSTYEQYF TGCAGCGTTGACTTGGGCTTGTCAACCTACGAGCAGTACTTC
TRBJ2-2 TRBV15 . . CATSRVPRGEDTGELFF TGTGCCACCAGCAGGGTACCCAGGGGAGAAGATACCGGGGAGCTGTTTTTT
TRBJ2-5 TRBV7-9 TRBD1 few CASSQIDREKETQYF TGTGCCAGCAGCCAGATCGACAGGGAAAAGGAGACCCAGTACTTC
TRBJ2-3 TRBV28 . few CASSRGKGPDTQYF TGTGCCAGCTCAAGGGGGAAGGGCCCAGATACGCAGTATTTT
TRBJ2-7 TRBV4-3 TRBD2 few CASSQTSGSYEQYF TGCGCCAGCAGCCAGACTAGCGGAAGCTACGAGCAGTACTTC
TRBJ2-3 TRBV30 . . CASRGADTQYF TGTGCCTCACGTGGGGCAGATACGCAGTATTTT
TRBJ2-5 TRBV2 TRBD1 . CASSGTGEETQYF TGTGCCAGCAGTGGAACAGGGGAAGAGACCCAGTACTTC
TRBJ1-1 TRBV29-1 . . CSVEVLQQAFF TGCAGCGTTGAAGTTCTCCAGCAAGCTTTCTTT
TRBJ2-1 TRBV29-1 TRBD2 . CSARLAGGGYEQFF TGCAGCGCCCGCCTAGCGGGAGGGGGTTATGAGCAGTTCTTC